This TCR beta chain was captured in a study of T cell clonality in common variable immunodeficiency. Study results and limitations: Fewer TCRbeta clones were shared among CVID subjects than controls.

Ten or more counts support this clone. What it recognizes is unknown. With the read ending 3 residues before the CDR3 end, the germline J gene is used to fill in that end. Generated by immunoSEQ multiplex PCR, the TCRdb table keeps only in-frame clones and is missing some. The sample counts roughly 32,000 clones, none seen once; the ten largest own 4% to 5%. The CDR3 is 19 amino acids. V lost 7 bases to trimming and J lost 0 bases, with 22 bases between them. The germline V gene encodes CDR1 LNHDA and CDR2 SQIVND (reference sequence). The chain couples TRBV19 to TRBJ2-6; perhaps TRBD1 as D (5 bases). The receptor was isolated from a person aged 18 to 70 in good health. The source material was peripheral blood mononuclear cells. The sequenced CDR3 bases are TGTGCCAGTACCCCCGAAATAAGGACACTGCCCTCTGGGGCCAACGTC. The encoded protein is CASTPEIRTLPSGANV. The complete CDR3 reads CASTPEIRTLPSGANVLTF.